Listed here are 32 T cell receptor beta chains from one sample, sequenced in a study of T cell repertoires in cytomegalovirus infection. TCRdb recomputed calls from the reads with MiXCR, one row per CDR3 protein. There are around 550,000 distinct CDR3 sequences in the sample; about 25% occur only once, and approximately 13% lies in the top ten. Sequences were obtained from PBMCs. The receptors originated from a human donor in good health (CMV status not recorded). Some clones in this sample may be carry-over from other donors' samples.

This chain links TRBV20-1 with TRBJ2-1; D gene ambiguous. CDR3 length equals 11 residues. Deletions cut 3 bases from V and 4 bases from J, with 4 bases between. Germline lookup yields CDR1 DFQATT and CDR2 SNEGSKA (reference sequence). CDR3 DNA sequence: TGCAGTGCTAGGAAGTACAATGAGCAGTTCTTC. Translating gives CSARKYNEQFF.

The chain has TRBV25-1 and TRBJ1-2, with D unresolved. The CDR3 extends over 11 amino acids. The V gene's germline CDR1 is MGHDK and CDR2 SYGVNS. V gave up 4 bases and J gave up 4 bases, with 4 bases separating them. The CDR3 is CASSVGYGYTF. The CDR3 DNA reads TGTGCCAGCAGTGTGGGCTATGGCTACACCTTC.

The chain employs TRBV12-3 or TRBV12-4 and TRBJ2-1; 8 bases match TRBD2. J was trimmed by 6 bases and V by 7 bases; bases with no gene match: 8. This CDR3 has 14 amino acids. The CDR3 DNA reads TGTGCCAGCACAGCGCGGGAGGAGGGCAATGAGCAGTTCTTC. This codes for CASTAREEGNEQFF.

Ten or more counts support this clonotype. The chain combines TRBV11-3 with TRBJ2-5, with D possibly matching TRBD2 (5 bases). Trimming cost V 1 base and J 4 bases, with 13 bases left between them. The CDR3 has 15 amino acids. In germline, CDR1 is SGHNT, CDR2 YENEEA. CDR3 sequence: CASSLGSHGVETQYF. CDR3 sequence (DNA): TGTGCCAGCAGCTTAGGAAGTCACGGGGTAGAGACCCAGTACTTC.

The chain combines TRBV11-3 with TRBJ2-7, with TRBD2 matching over 7 bases. The CDR3 sequence is 15 residues long. Germline assignment: CDR1 SGHNT and CDR2 YENEEA. J lost 7 bases, V lost 5 bases, and 14 bases had no gene match. The CDR3 DNA follows: TGTGCCAGCAGCCCCGTTGGGGGAGGGCCGGGGGAGCAGTACGTC. It yields the protein CASSPVGGGPGEQYV.

This clonotype was detected only a few times. The chain uses TRBV12-3 or TRBV12-4 and TRBJ2-2; tentatively, D is TRBD2 (6 bases). This CDR3 comprises 17 residues. The V gene lost 3 bases and the J gene lost 5 bases, with 19 bases spanning the gap. The CDR3: CASSFPGSRDNTGELFF. For the CDR3, the DNA is TGTGCCAGCAGTTTCCCCGGGAGCCGGGATAATACCGGGGAGCTGTTTTTT.

This chain uses TRBV6-4 with TRBJ2-2, with a possible D match to TRBD2 (6 bases). The germline V and J ends were trimmed by 4 bases and 3 bases, with 6 bases remaining between them. From germline, CDR1 is MRHNA and CDR2 SNTAGT. The CDR3 is made up of 13 amino acids. This CDR3 reads CASSAGDTGELFF. CDR3 coding DNA: TGTGCCAGCAGTGCGGGAGACACCGGGGAGCTGTTTTTT.

The V and J genes are TRBV20-1 and TRBJ2-2, with 7 bases matching TRBD2. The V gene end was trimmed by 4 bases and the J gene end by 0 bases; junction bases not matched to a gene: 2. This CDR3 contains 14 residues. CDR1 and CDR2 from the germline V gene are DFQATT and SNEGSKA (reference sequence). The CDR3 bases are TGCAGTGCTACAGGACTAGCGAACACCGGGGAGCTGTTTTTT. It encodes CSATGLANTGELFF.

This rearrangement joins TRBV6-2 or TRBV6-3 to TRBJ2-7, with 8 bases lining up with TRBD2. Germline V gene lookup returns CDR1 MNHEY and CDR2 SVGEGT. The CDR3 runs 16 residues. V dropped 2 bases and J dropped 9; count of bases not matched to a gene: 15. CDR3 in amino acids: CASSYGLRSGSRRQYV. The CDR3 region has the DNA TGTGCCAGCAGTTACGGGTTAAGGAGCGGGAGTCGGAGGCAGTACGTC.

The V and J genes are TRBV7-9 and TRBJ2-1, with D tentatively TRBD2 (6 bases). CDR1 is SEHNR, CDR2 FQNEAQ, per germline (reference sequence). This CDR3 is 15 amino acids long. Trimming removed 5 bases from V and 7 bases from J, with 18 bases in between. The CDR3 region has the DNA TGTGCCAGCAGCCCGCGACTAGGAGTTCGAAATGAGCAGTTCTTC. Its protein is CASSPRLGVRNEQFF.

The chain carries TRBV6-2 or TRBV6-3 and TRBJ1-1; 11 bases are shared with TRBD1. This CDR3 has 16 residues. Trimming removed 6 bases from V and 3 bases from J; junction bases left unmatched: 9. The germline V gene has CDR1 MNHEY and CDR2 SVGEGT. This CDR3 reads CASRASGTGGYTEAFF. The CDR3, as DNA: TGTGCCAGCAGGGCATCCGGGACAGGGGGGTACACTGAAGCTTTCTTT.

This chain joins TRBV19 and TRBJ1-2, with 7 nucleotides matching TRBD1. Germline CDR1 and CDR2: LNHDA and SQIVND (reference sequence). The CDR3 is 13 amino acids. The V and J ends lost 9 bases and 1 base, in that order; junction bases with no gene match: 5. The CDR3 here is CASAGQLNYGYTF. For the CDR3, the DNA is TGTGCCAGCGCGGGACAGCTTAACTATGGCTACACCTTC.

This clonotype showed up just a few times. The chain employs TRBV6-5 and TRBJ2-1, with D perhaps matching TRBD2 (6 bases). CDR1 MNHEY and CDR2 SVGAGI come from the germline V gene. V was shortened by 1 base and J by 5 bases, with 9 bases between the two germline ends. The CDR3 is 14 amino acids. As DNA, the CDR3 is TGTGCCAGCAGTTACTTAGGAGGGCACAATGAGCAGTTCTTC. Encoded protein: CASSYLGGHNEQFF.

Only a few counts were recorded for this clonotype. The chain has TRBV6-2 or TRBV6-3 and TRBJ1-1; no clear D. This CDR3 is 13 amino acids long. Looked up from germline, CDR1 is MNHEY and CDR2 is SVGEGT. Trimming took 5 bases from V and 7 from J, leaving 14 bases between them. CDR3: CASSAIIASEAFF. CDR3 DNA sequence: TGTGCCAGCAGTGCAATCATCGCGAGTGAAGCTTTCTTT.

Many counts were recorded for this clonotype. The J gene is TRBJ2-1, the V gene TRBV7-2; D not resolved. Trimming shortened V by 7 bases and J by 9 bases, and 10 bases separated the two germline ends. This CDR3 is built from 11 residues. Germline V lookup: CDR1 SGHTA, CDR2 FQGNSA. In nucleotides, the CDR3 is TGTGCCAGCACCCGGGCGGTTGAGCAGTTCTTC. It translates to CASTRAVEQFF. Drawing the rest from reference TRBV7-2 and TRBJ2-1, the complete variable domain is GAGVSQSPSNKVTEKGKDVELRCDPISGHTALYWYRQSLGQGLEFLIYFQGNSAPDKSGLPSDRFSAERTGGSVSTLTIQRTQQEDSAVYLCASTRAVEQFFGPGTRLTVL.

Note on this clonotype: This may be a read error: a much more frequent sequence differs by one nucleotide. This chain connects TRBV11-2 to TRBJ1-2; unclear D gene. The V and J ends lost 1 base and 1 base respectively, with 4 bases between them. Germline V lookup: CDR1 SGHAT, CDR2 FQNNGV. The CDR3 covers 13 residues. The CDR3 protein is CASSLVRNYGYTF. For the CDR3, the DNA is TGTGCCAGCAGCTTAGTTCGTAACTATGGCTACACCTTC.

This clonotype came up a few times. This chain joins TRBV11-2 and TRBJ1-3, with D tentatively TRBD1 (6 bases). CDR3 length equals 16 residues. Trimming cost V 0 bases and J 2 bases, with 11 bases left between them. In germline, CDR1 is SGHAT, CDR2 FQNNGV. CDR3 nucleotides: TGTGCCAGCAGCTTAGACCCAGGGGCAGCTGGAAACACCATATATTTT. Its protein product is CASSLDPGAAGNTIYF.

This clonotype appeared many times. The CDR3 loop reads CASSLQTSALEQFF. The DNA of the CDR3 is TGTGCCAGCAGCTTACAGACTAGCGCACTAGAGCAGTTCTTC. This sequence joins TRBV7-3 and TRBJ2-1; 8 positions match TRBD2. The V gene's germline CDR1 is SGHTA and CDR2 FQGTGA. Trimming took 2 bases from V and 10 from J; bases not matched to a gene: 7. CDR3 length: 14 amino acids.

The genes are TRBV12-3 or TRBV12-4 and TRBJ1-1, with no clear D. There are 12 residues in the CDR3. DNA for the CDR3: TGTGCTACGACTCGTGCAGTGACTGAAGCTTTCTTT. It codes for CATTRAVTEAFF.

The table lists this clonotype with many counts. The rearrangement joins TRBV7-2 to TRBJ1-1; D is unresolved. CDR3 length: 13 amino acids. V was shortened by 5 bases and J by 1 base, with 8 bases between the two germline ends. From germline, CDR1 is SGHTA and CDR2 FQGNSA. This CDR3 is CASSPPPNTEAFF. The CDR3 DNA reads TGTGCCAGCAGCCCTCCCCCGAACACTGAAGCTTTCTTT.

This chain joins TRBV6-4 and TRBJ2-3; D gene ambiguous. Trimming cost V 10 bases and J 6 bases, with 11 bases left between them. The CDR3 is 11 amino acids. In germline, CDR1 is MRHNA, CDR2 SNTAGT. The CDR3 sequence: CATSPSDTQYF. Here the CDR3 DNA reads TGTGCCACCTCCCCTTCGGATACGCAGTATTTT.

V usage is TRBV19 and J usage is TRBJ2-3; 10 bases are a match to TRBD1. The CDR3 is made up of 15 amino acids. Germline V lookup: CDR1 LNHDA, CDR2 SQIVND (reference sequence). J lost 6 bases, V lost 10 bases, and 13 bases had no gene match. This chain's CDR3 is CATQLLTGGIDTQYF. The CDR3 DNA reads as TGTGCCACCCAACTGCTGACAGGGGGCATTGATACGCAGTATTTT.

At least ten counts were recorded for this clonotype. This rearrangement joins TRBV6-5 to TRBJ2-2, with unresolved D. V was trimmed by 2 bases and J by 5 bases, leaving 9 bases between them. Germline values: CDR1 MNHEY, CDR2 SVGAGI. CDR3 length: 14 amino acids. CDR3 bases: TGTGCCAGCAGTTACCAGCTGGTGACCGGGGAGCTGTTTTTT. Residues: CASSYQLVTGELFF.

The V and J genes are TRBV9 and TRBJ2-7; D possibly corresponds to TRBD2 (5 bases). The V gene lost 3 bases and the J gene lost 5 bases, with 18 bases spanning the gap. In germline, CDR1 is SGDLS, CDR2 YYNGEE. CDR3 length: 15 residues. The CDR3 protein is CASSGGLASRHEQYV. The CDR3 DNA follows: TGTGCCAGCAGCGGTGGGCTAGCAAGCCGGCACGAGCAGTACGTC.

This clonotype was counted a few times. The chain recombines TRBV7-3 with TRBJ2-3; D remains ambiguous. Germline assignment: CDR1 SGHTA and CDR2 FQGTGA. V was clipped by 2 bases and J by 3 bases, with 12 bases between them. The CDR3 covers 15 residues. This CDR3 reads CASSLVQVQTDTQYF. The CDR3 nucleotides are TGTGCCAGCAGCTTAGTCCAGGTCCAAACAGATACGCAGTATTTT.

The chain employs TRBV11-2 and TRBJ1-1; 12 nucleotides agree with TRBD1. Germline assignment: CDR1 SGHAT and CDR2 FQNNGV. The CDR3 has 13 residues. J lost 6 bases, V lost 5 bases, and 1 base had no gene match. The CDR3 spells CASSRDRGPEAFF. The CDR3 region has the DNA TGTGCCAGCAGCCGGGACAGGGGGCCTGAAGCTTTCTTT.

The rearrangement links TRBV5-4 to TRBJ2-6, with 9 bases aligning to TRBD1. V was clipped by 3 bases and J by 0 bases; unmatched bases: 1. The CDR3 is 16 amino acids. CDR1 SGHNT and CDR2 YYREEE come from the germline V gene (reference sequence). DNA of the CDR3: TGTGCCAGCAGCTGGGGACAGGGCTCTGGGGCCAACGTCCTGACTTTC. Its translation: CASSWGQGSGANVLTF.

V usage is TRBV7-9 and J usage is TRBJ2-2, with D unclear. Germline values: CDR1 SEHNR, CDR2 FQNEAQ (reference sequence). The CDR3 is 15 amino acids. V lost 5 bases, J lost 1 base, and 11 bases lay in between. CDR3 nucleotide sequence: TGTGCCAGCAGCCTAGGTGGGGAGAACACCGGGGAGCTGTTTTTT. Residues: CASSLGGENTGELFF.

This clonotype was picked up a small number of times. The rearrangement joins TRBV6-2 or TRBV6-3 to TRBJ2-1; TRBD1 matches at 9 bases. The germline gives CDR1 MNHEY, CDR2 SVGEGT. This CDR3 is 14 amino acids long. V was clipped by 7 bases and J by 7 bases; unmatched bases: 8. CDR3 in DNA: TGTGCCAGCACCCCGACAGGGGGAGAGAATGAGCAGTTCTTC. This codes for CASTPTGGENEQFF.

This clonotype was found many times. V usage is TRBV7-2 and J usage is TRBJ2-5, with D possibly TRBD2 on 5 matching bases. CDR3 length equals 14 residues. Trimming took 3 bases from V and 2 from J, leaving 10 bases between them. In germline, CDR1 is SGHTA, CDR2 FQGNSA. The DNA of the CDR3 is TGTGCCAGCAGCTTCGGACTGCGTCAAGAGACCCAGTACTTC. It yields the protein CASSFGLRQETQYF.

Notes on this clonotype: It may be a read error: a sequence one base away is much more abundant. The rearrangement joins TRBV7-2 to TRBJ2-7, with D tentatively TRBD2 (6 bases). The CDR3 is 16 residues long. CDR1 is SGHTA, CDR2 FQGNSA, per germline. CDR3 sequence: CASSLAAGLASYKQYF. CDR3 sequence (DNA): TGTGCCAGCAGCTTAGCGGCCGGGCTAGCGTCCTACAAGCAGTACTTC.

V and J are TRBV9 and TRBJ2-5; D not certain. The CDR3 runs 13 residues. Trimming took 0 bases from V and 7 from J, leaving 10 bases between them. Germline V gene data show CDR1 as SGDLS and CDR2 as YYNGEE. CDR3 DNA: TGTGCCAGCAGCGTAGACCCCGTGGTGACCCAGTACTTC. Translating it yields CASSVDPVVTQYF.